The 27 T cell receptor beta chains listed next were all sequenced from one sample in a study of radiation and T cells in renal cell carcinoma. TCRdb keeps only in-frame clones here, not all; method: immunoSEQ multiplex PCR. The sample yields tens of thousands of clones, 70% to 85% seen once. Time point: baseline pretreatment blood. The sample's treatment: 15 Gy SBRT to primary tumor, nephrectomy 4 weeks later. Material: blood, obtained from a patient whose treatment included radiotherapy and nephrectomy. All receptors derive from a man aged 55 to 70 with renal cell carcinoma.

Comments on this clone: At one end the junction does not follow the germline gene, possibly because of a read error. The V gene is TRBV29-1, the J gene TRBJ2-2; maybe TRBD1 (5 bases). Germline values: CDR1 SQVTM, CDR2 ANQGSEA. The CDR3 loop spans 14 amino acids. The CDR3 DNA follows: TGCAGCGTGGAAGGGGTTACGAACACCGGGGAGCTGTTTTTT. Its translation is CSVEGVTNTGELFF.

This chain joins TRBV25-1 and TRBJ1-1; 7 positions match TRBD1. V trimming: 3 bases; J trimming: 1 base; junction bases outside the gene matches: 11. The CDR3 is 17 residues long. The V gene's germline CDR1 is MGHDK and CDR2 SYGVNS. The CDR3 loop is CASSDWPPGTENTEAFF. CDR3 nucleotides: TGTGCCAGCAGTGATTGGCCCCCCGGGACAGAGAACACTGAAGCTTTCTTT.

The CDR3 sequence: CASSLAGDQADTQYF. The CDR3 region has the DNA TGTGCCAGCAGCTTAGCGGGAGATCAGGCAGATACGCAGTATTTT. J is TRBJ2-3 and V is TRBV7-8, with a weak D call TRBD2 (5 bases). V gave up 0 bases and J gave up 4 bases, with 11 bases separating them. The CDR3 totals 15 residues. CDR1 and CDR2 from the germline V gene are SGHVS and FQNEAQ.

V gene TRBV9 combines with J gene TRBJ1-1; maybe TRBD1 (6 bases). Between the trimmed V and J ends, which lost 4 bases and 0 bases, there was a span of 10 bases. Germline-derived CDR1 and CDR2 are SGDLS and YYNGEE. This CDR3 has 14 amino acids. The CDR3 region has the DNA TGTGCCAGCAGCTTACAGGGCCTGAACACTGAAGCTTTCTTT. Residues: CASSLQGLNTEAFF.

The chain uses TRBV5-6 and TRBJ2-1; 10 bases align to TRBD2. The V gene end was trimmed by 1 base and the J gene end by 3 bases; junction bases not matched to a gene: 13. This CDR3 has 19 residues. CDR1 is SGHDT and CDR2 is YYEEEE in the germline V gene. In DNA, the CDR3 is TGTGCCAGCAGCTTGAGTAGAGTAGCGGGAGGATTGGGCTACAATGAGCAGTTCTTC. This codes for CASSLSRVAGGLGYNEQFF.

This chain uses TRBV5-4 with TRBJ1-2; the match to TRBD1 covers 8 bases. The CDR3 length is 17 residues. The junction had 11 bases not matched to a gene; V was cut back by 2 bases and J by 2 bases. Germline V lookup: CDR1 SGHNT, CDR2 YYREEE (reference sequence). The CDR3 sequence: CASSFASGGYENYGYTF. CDR3 nucleotide sequence: TGTGCCAGCAGCTTCGCGTCAGGGGGCTACGAGAACTATGGCTACACCTTC.

The chain is built from TRBV19 and TRBJ2-5; D might be TRBD2 (5 bases). The ends were cut back, 4 bases at V and 4 bases at J, with 10 bases in the middle. The CDR3 loop spans 13 amino acids. In germline, CDR1 is LNHDA, CDR2 SQIVND (reference sequence). The CDR3 region is CASSKRRGETQYF. Here the CDR3 DNA reads TGTGCCAGTAGTAAACGACGGGGAGAGACCCAGTACTTC.

This sequence joins TRBV5-8 and TRBJ1-2; no clear D. V was trimmed by 4 bases and J by 0 bases, leaving 16 bases between them. The CDR3 runs to 16 residues. CDR1 and CDR2 (germline): SGHTS, YDEGEE. CDR3 protein: CASSLRLQVSNYGYTF. CDR3 coding DNA: TGTGCCAGCAGCCTAAGGCTCCAGGTCTCTAACTATGGCTACACCTTC.

This clone was seen a single time. The V gene is TRBV10-3, the J gene TRBJ2-3, with D perhaps TRBD1 (5 bases). CDR3 length: 12 amino acids. Germline values: CDR1 ENHRY, CDR2 SYGVKD. Trimming pared 6 bases from V and 1 base from J, leaving 5 bases between. Here the CDR3 reads CAISRGTDTQYF. The CDR3, as DNA: TGTGCCATCAGCAGGGGCACAGATACGCAGTATTTT.

J is TRBJ2-3 and V is TRBV29-1; 8 nucleotides agree with TRBD2. The ends lost 4 bases at V and 2 bases at J; junction bases unmatched: 5. This CDR3 is 14 amino acids long. Germline-derived CDR1 and CDR2 are SQVTM and ANQGSEA. The CDR3 DNA reads as TGCAGCGTTGCGGCGGGGGGCACCACAGATACGCAGTATTTT. This codes for CSVAAGGTTDTQYF.

The chain recombines TRBV13 with TRBJ2-3; D unresolved. This CDR3 comprises 14 residues. Germline V CDR1 and CDR2: PRHDT, FYEKMQ (reference sequence). With 0 bases removed from V and 2 bases from J, the gap between germline ends came to 6 bases. CDR3 bases: TGTGCCAGCAGCTTAGGGTTACTCACAGATACGCAGTATTTT. This codes for CASSLGLLTDTQYF.

V and J are TRBV6-1 and TRBJ2-2; D might be TRBD1 or TRBD2, each matching 5 bases. The CDR3 has 17 amino acids. Trimming removed 4 bases from V and 1 base from J, with 16 bases in between. Germline V gene data show CDR1 as MNHNS and CDR2 as SASEGT. CDR3: CASSAHPKGRNTGELFF. For the CDR3, the DNA is TGTGCCAGCAGTGCCCACCCGAAGGGACGGAACACCGGGGAGCTGTTTTTT.

The chain uses TRBV5-4 and TRBJ1-4, with 10 bases lining up with TRBD1. Germline values: CDR1 SGHNT, CDR2 YYREEE (reference sequence). The trim removed 4 bases at V and 8 bases at J, leaving 8 bases unmatched. The CDR3 is 15 residues long. CDR3 DNA sequence: TGTGCCAGCAGCCCGGGACAGGGGATATGGGAAAAACTGTTTTTT. Translation: CASSPGQGIWEKLFF.

The V gene is TRBV29-1, the J gene TRBJ1-5, with no clear D. The germline V and J ends were trimmed by 8 bases and 5 bases, with 10 bases remaining between them. This CDR3 is 11 amino acids long. CDR1 and CDR2 (germline): SQVTM, ANQGSEA. CDR3 coding DNA: TGCAGCACCGAGGCATATCAGCCCCAGCATTTT. Translated: CSTEAYQPQHF.

V gene TRBV6-5 combines with J gene TRBJ2-1, with TRBD1 matching over 7 bases. The CDR3 length is 15 residues. The ends lost 7 bases at V and 7 bases at J; junction bases unmatched: 13. Germline-derived CDR1 and CDR2 are MNHEY and SVGAGI. In DNA form, the CDR3 reads TGTGCCAGCACTGTTGGGAGACAGGGTCGGAATGAGCAGTTCTTC. It yields the protein CASTVGRQGRNEQFF.

V is TRBV5-4 and J is TRBJ2-7; TRBD1 agrees at 9 bases. In germline, CDR1 is SGHNT, CDR2 YYREEE (reference sequence). V gave up 3 bases and J gave up 4 bases; unmatched junction bases: 5. The CDR3 is 14 residues long. CDR3 region: CASSSQGATYEQYF. CDR3 sequence (DNA): TGTGCCAGCAGCTCACAGGGGGCAACGTACGAGCAGTACTTC.

The rearrangement joins TRBV9 to TRBJ2-1, with 10 bases identical to TRBD1. Germline values: CDR1 SGDLS, CDR2 YYNGEE. The CDR3 is 15 amino acids. The V segment lost 4 bases and the J segment 8 bases; nucleotides outside the gene matches: 9. The CDR3 coding sequence is TGTGCCAGCAGCCTTCTGGGACAGGGGTTGTATGAGCAGTTCTTC. It is translated as CASSLLGQGLYEQFF.

The V gene is TRBV2, the J gene TRBJ1-1; 10 bases align to TRBD1. The V segment lost 7 bases and the J segment 10 bases; nucleotides outside the gene matches: 9. The CDR3 extends over 13 amino acids. Germline V gives CDR1 SNHLY, CDR2 FYNNEI. CDR3 residues: CASNGQGGKAAFF. CDR3 DNA: TGTGCCAGCAACGGACAGGGGGGTAAGGCAGCTTTCTTT.

V usage is TRBV6-6 and J usage is TRBJ2-7; 8 bases are a match to TRBD2. Germline V gene data show CDR1 as MNHNY and CDR2 as SVGAGI (reference sequence). This CDR3 is 14 amino acids long. J gave up 0 bases and V 2 bases, and 0 bases lay outside the gene matches. The DNA for the CDR3 is TGTGCCAGCAGTTACCGGGAGGGCTCCTACGAGCAGTACTTC. It specifies CASSYREGSYEQYF.

The rearrangement uses TRBV30 and TRBJ1-3, with 9 bases identical to TRBD1. The germline CDR1 and CDR2 sequences are GTSNPN and SVGIG (reference sequence). Germline trimming cut 2 bases from V and 2 bases from J; bases unmatched to any gene: 1. CDR3 length: 14 residues. CDR3 amino acids: CAWSTGGPGNTIYF. The DNA of the CDR3 is TGTGCCTGGAGTACAGGGGGCCCTGGAAACACCATATATTTT. The entire variable domain, with the rest obtained from reference TRBV30 and TRBJ1-3, is as follows: SQTIHQWPATLVQPVGSPLSLECTVEGTSNPNLYWYRQAAGRGLQLLFYSVGIGQISSEVPQNLSASRPQDRQFILSSKKLLLSDSGFYLCAWSTGGPGNTIYFGEGSWLTVV.

CDR3 bases: TGTGCCAGCAGTGAGTTTGAAAAACTGTTTTTT. Protein sequence: CASSEFEKLFF. The chain couples TRBV2 to TRBJ1-4; D is undetermined. V was cut by 3 bases and J by 7 bases, with 3 bases left in between. The CDR3 length is 11 residues. Germline CDR1 reads SNHLY; CDR2 reads FYNNEI. Supplemented by reference TRBV2 and TRBJ1-4, the full variable domain reads EPEVTQTPSHQVTQMGQEVILRCVPISNHLYFYWYRQILGQKVEFLVSFYNNEISEKSEIFDDQFSVERPDGSNFTLKIRSTKLEDSAMYFCASSEFEKLFFGSGTQLSVL.

The J gene is TRBJ1-1, the V gene TRBV7-9; 7 bases are a match to TRBD1. V lost 5 bases and J lost 1; bases outside the gene matches: 7. Looked up from germline, CDR1 is SEHNR and CDR2 is FQNEAQ (reference sequence). The CDR3 covers 15 residues. The CDR3 here is CASSIRQGTNTEAFF. The CDR3 nucleotides are TGTGCCAGCAGCATACGACAGGGTACGAACACTGAAGCTTTCTTT. The complete variable domain, with remaining parts taken from reference TRBV7-9 and TRBJ1-1, reads DTGVSQNPRHKITKRGQNVTFRCDPISEHNRLYWYRQTLGQGPEFLTYFQNEAQLEKSRLLSDRFSAERPKGSFSTLEIQRTEQGDSAMYLCASSIRQGTNTEAFFGQGTRLTVV.

The chain links TRBV14 to TRBJ2-1; 12 positions agree with TRBD2. The junction had 9 bases not matched to a gene; V was cut back by 1 base and J by 2 bases. The germline CDR1 and CDR2 sequences are SGHDN and FVKESK. The CDR3 has 19 amino acids. The CDR3 sequence is CASSQVTSGRGFAYNEQFF. In DNA form, the CDR3 reads TGTGCCAGCAGCCAAGTGACTAGCGGGAGAGGTTTTGCCTACAATGAGCAGTTCTTC.

V usage is TRBV6-5 and J usage is TRBJ2-3; unclear D gene. V was shortened by 6 bases and J by 7 bases, with 17 bases between the two germline ends. The CDR3 runs to 14 residues. CDR1 and CDR2 from the germline V gene are MNHEY and SVGAGI. CDR3 nucleotide sequence: TGTGCCAGCAGGCCGACCCTTACGGCCCATACGCAGTATTTT. This sequence encodes CASRPTLTAHTQYF.

The rearrangement links TRBV10-3 to TRBJ2-7; 8 bases are a match to TRBD2. V dropped 5 bases and J dropped 4; count of bases not matched to a gene: 7. Germline CDR1 reads ENHRY; CDR2 reads SYGVKD. This CDR3 has 14 amino acids. CDR3 DNA sequence: TGTGCCATCAGTTCTAGCGGGCGCCCTTACGAGCAGTACTTC. Translated: CAISSSGRPYEQYF.

This rearrangement joins TRBV11-3 to TRBJ2-7; D ambiguous. The CDR3 runs to 14 residues. V was shortened by 5 bases and J by 5 bases, with 16 bases between the two germline ends. From germline, CDR1 is SGHNT and CDR2 YENEEA. The CDR3 reads CASSPYSGADEQYF. In nucleotides, the CDR3 is TGTGCCAGCAGCCCTTACTCAGGTGCGGACGAGCAGTACTTC.

The chain uses TRBV28 and TRBJ1-2; TRBD1 matches at 7 bases. From germline, CDR1 is MDHEN and CDR2 SYDVKM. The V and J ends lost 5 bases and 10 bases, in that order; junction bases with no gene match: 16. CDR3 size: 15 residues. In DNA form, the CDR3 reads TGTGCCAGCAGTAGTGAGGGGACAGCTCGTAGAGACTACACCTTC. Protein: CASSSEGTARRDYTF.